These T cell receptor beta chains were read from a single sample in a study of beta chain bispecific antibodies for T cell cancers. MiXCR, applied by TCRdb to the 5' RACE reads, yields one record per CDR3 protein. The table lists 8,000 to 9,000 distinct CDR3 sequences, around 2.2% of them singletons. These receptors have no identified antigens. This specimen consisted of T cells from a healthy donor cultured with Jurkat leukemia cells, obtained from a culture containing an anti-CD19 bispecific antibody. All receptors derive from a human donor in good health. Some clones in this sample may be carry-over from other donors' samples. Both conserved end residues are part of each CDR3. Each record gives: clone size, V gene, D gene, J gene, CDR3 length, CDR3 DNA, CDR3 protein. A D gene is named only where the DNA matches it firmly. The listing skips clone size in some rows; elsewhere it reads once, few, many or a size class.

abundance: .
v_gene: TRBV5-6
d_gene: .
j_gene: TRBJ2-1
len: 12
CDR3nt: TGTGCCAGCAGCCCAGGGGTTCTTGAGCAGTTCTTC
CDR3aa: CASSPGVLEQFF

abundance: .
v_gene: TRBV5-4
d_gene: .
j_gene: TRBJ1-6
len: 12
CDR3nt: TGTGCCAGCAGCTTAGGGAATTCACCCCTCCACTTT
CDR3aa: CASSLGNSPLHF

abundance: many
v_gene: TRBV6-5
d_gene: .
j_gene: TRBJ2-2
len: 12
CDR3nt: TGTGCCAGCAGTCCCGGGGTCGGGGAGCTGTTTTTT
CDR3aa: CASSPGVGELFF

abundance: many
v_gene: TRBV13
d_gene: TRBD2
j_gene: TRBJ2-7
len: 14
CDR3nt: TGTGCCAGCAGCTCGCCTAGCGGGGGTCACGAGCAGTACTTC
CDR3aa: CASSSPSGGHEQYF

abundance: many
v_gene: TRBV27
d_gene: TRBD1
j_gene: TRBJ2-7
len: 14
CDR3nt: TGTGCCAGCAGTGCCGGGACAGGGACCTACGAGCAGTACTTC
CDR3aa: CASSAGTGTYEQYF

abundance: many
v_gene: TRBV5-1
d_gene: TRBD1
j_gene: TRBJ2-1
len: 15
CDR3nt: TGCGCCAGCAGCTTGAGACAGGGATCCTACAATGAGCAGTTCTTC
CDR3aa: CASSLRQGSYNEQFF

abundance: many
v_gene: TRBV5-1
d_gene: TRBD1
j_gene: TRBJ1-5
len: 18
CDR3nt: TGCGCCAGCAGCTTGGGCCCTTCGACAGGGAACCTTTTTCAGCCCCAGCATTTT
CDR3aa: CASSLGPSTGNLFQPQHF

abundance: many
v_gene: TRBV7-9
d_gene: .
j_gene: TRBJ2-5
len: 13
CDR3nt: TGTGCCAGCACTATGGCAGGCCAAGAGACCCAGTACTTC
CDR3aa: CASTMAGQETQYF

abundance: many
v_gene: TRBV29-1
d_gene: .
j_gene: TRBJ2-2
len: 12
CDR3nt: TGCAGCGTTGAAGATAACCACGGGGAGCTGTTTTTT
CDR3aa: CSVEDNHGELFF

abundance: many
v_gene: TRBV10-1
d_gene: TRBD2
j_gene: TRBJ2-1
len: 14
CDR3nt: TGCGCCACCCCGGGAGGGACGCCTAACAATGAGCAGTTCTTC
CDR3aa: CATPGGTPNNEQFF

abundance: many
v_gene: TRBV18
d_gene: .
j_gene: TRBJ2-7
len: 14
CDR3nt: TGTGCCAGCTCACCGCTAGCGTCCGACTACGAGCAGTACTTC
CDR3aa: CASSPLASDYEQYF

abundance: many
v_gene: TRBV9
d_gene: .
j_gene: TRBJ1-2
len: 11
CDR3nt: TGTGCCAGCAGCGGGAGTCCTGGCTACACCTTC
CDR3aa: CASSGSPGYTF

abundance: .
v_gene: TRBV30
d_gene: .
j_gene: TRBJ2-2
len: 13
CDR3nt: TGTGCCTGGAGTGTAATAGGGGCCGGGGAGCTGTTTTTT
CDR3aa: CAWSVIGAGELFF

abundance: few
v_gene: TRBV7-2
d_gene: .
j_gene: TRBJ1-4
len: 16
CDR3nt: TGTGCCAGCAGCTCCCGAGGGGGGGCCAATAATGAAAAACTGTTTTTT
CDR3aa: CASSSRGGANNEKLFF

abundance: many
v_gene: TRBV7-9
d_gene: TRBD1
j_gene: TRBJ1-2
len: 16
CDR3nt: TGTGCCAGCAGCTTAGGTGGGACAGGCAACTCCTATGGCTACACCTTC
CDR3aa: CASSLGGTGNSYGYTF

abundance: many
v_gene: TRBV4-2
d_gene: .
j_gene: TRBJ2-2
len: 16
CDR3nt: TGTGCCAGCAGGCCCCTTGGCGCTGCGAACACCGGGGAGCTGTTTTTT
CDR3aa: CASRPLGAANTGELFF

abundance: many
v_gene: TRBV7-2
d_gene: TRBD2
j_gene: TRBJ2-7
len: 15
CDR3nt: TGTGCCAGCAGCCCTACCGGGACTAGCGGGGACGAGCAGTACTTC
CDR3aa: CASSPTGTSGDEQYF

abundance: many
v_gene: TRBV2
d_gene: .
j_gene: TRBJ1-2
len: 14
CDR3nt: TGTGCCAGCAGTGGGACTGCAGGCTGGGATGGCTACACCTTC
CDR3aa: CASSGTAGWDGYTF

abundance: .
v_gene: TRBV19
d_gene: .
j_gene: TRBJ2-1
len: 11
CDR3nt: TGTGCCAGTAGTATGGGAGATGAGCAGTTCTTC
CDR3aa: CASSMGDEQFF

abundance: many
v_gene: TRBV6-5
d_gene: TRBD1
j_gene: TRBJ2-2
len: 16
CDR3nt: TGTGCCAGCAGTCAGGGGGACAGAAAAGTAGTCGGGGAGCTGTTTTTT
CDR3aa: CASSQGDRKVVGELFF

abundance: many
v_gene: TRBV20-1
d_gene: TRBD1
j_gene: TRBJ1-1
len: 14
CDR3nt: TGCAGTGCTACTACGACAGGGCGCGGCACTGAAGCTTTCTTT
CDR3aa: CSATTTGRGTEAFF

abundance: medium-sized
v_gene: TRBV18
d_gene: TRBD1
j_gene: TRBJ2-7
len: 12
CDR3nt: TGTGCCAGCGGGACAGGAGGGTACGAGCAGTACTTC
CDR3aa: CASGTGGYEQYF

abundance: few
v_gene: TRBV12-3/TRBV12-4
d_gene: .
j_gene: TRBJ2-2
len: 13
CDR3nt: TGTGCCAGCAGGGAGTTTGTCACCGGGGAGCTGTTTTTT
CDR3aa: CASREFVTGELFF

abundance: many
v_gene: TRBV5-5
d_gene: .
j_gene: TRBJ2-7
len: 14
CDR3nt: TGTGCCAGCAGCTTGCAATCCGGGAACCACGAGCAGTACTTC
CDR3aa: CASSLQSGNHEQYF